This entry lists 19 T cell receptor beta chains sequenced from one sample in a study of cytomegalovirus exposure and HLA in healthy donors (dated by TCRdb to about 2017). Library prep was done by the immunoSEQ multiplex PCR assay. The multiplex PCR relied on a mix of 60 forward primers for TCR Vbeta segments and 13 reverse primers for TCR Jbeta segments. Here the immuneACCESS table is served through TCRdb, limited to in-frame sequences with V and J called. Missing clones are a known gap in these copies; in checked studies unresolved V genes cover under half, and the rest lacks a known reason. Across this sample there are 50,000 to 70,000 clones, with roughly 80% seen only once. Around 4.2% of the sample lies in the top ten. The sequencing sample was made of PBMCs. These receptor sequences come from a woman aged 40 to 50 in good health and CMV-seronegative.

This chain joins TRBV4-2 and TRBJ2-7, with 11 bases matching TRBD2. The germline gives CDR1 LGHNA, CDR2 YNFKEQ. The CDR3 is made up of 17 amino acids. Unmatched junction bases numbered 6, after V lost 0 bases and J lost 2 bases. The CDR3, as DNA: TGTGCCAGCAGCCAAGAAGGAACACTAGCGGGAGCCTACGAGCAGTACTTC. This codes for CASSQEGTLAGAYEQYF.

Here the CDR3 DNA reads TGCAGCGTTATCGGGGTCGGGGGTAACGAGCAGTACTTC. Its protein is CSVIGVGGNEQYF. The chain recombines TRBV29-1 with TRBJ2-7; TRBD2 might be the D (6 bases). Per germline, CDR1 SQVTM and CDR2 ANQGSEA. The CDR3 consists of 13 residues. V lost 5 bases, J lost 5 bases, and 16 bases lay in between.

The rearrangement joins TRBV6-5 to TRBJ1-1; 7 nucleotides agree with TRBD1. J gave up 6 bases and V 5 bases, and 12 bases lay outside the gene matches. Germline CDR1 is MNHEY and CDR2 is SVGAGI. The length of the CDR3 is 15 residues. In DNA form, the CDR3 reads TGTGCCAGCAGTCGAAGACAGGGAGGCAACGCTGAAGCTTTCTTT. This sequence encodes CASSRRQGGNAEAFF.

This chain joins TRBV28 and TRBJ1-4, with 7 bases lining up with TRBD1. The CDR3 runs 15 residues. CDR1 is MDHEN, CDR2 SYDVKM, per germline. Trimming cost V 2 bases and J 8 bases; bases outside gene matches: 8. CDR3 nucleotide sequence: TGTGCCAGCAGTTTAATGACAGGGCTTAGAGAAAAACTGTTTTTT. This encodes CASSLMTGLREKLFF.

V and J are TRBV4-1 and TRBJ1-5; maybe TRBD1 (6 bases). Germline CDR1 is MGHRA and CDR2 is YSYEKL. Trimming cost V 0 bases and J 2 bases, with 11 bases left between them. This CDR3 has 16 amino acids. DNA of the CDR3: TGCGCCAGCAGCCAAGATGAAAGGACAGGCAATCAGCCCCAGCATTTT. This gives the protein CASSQDERTGNQPQHF.

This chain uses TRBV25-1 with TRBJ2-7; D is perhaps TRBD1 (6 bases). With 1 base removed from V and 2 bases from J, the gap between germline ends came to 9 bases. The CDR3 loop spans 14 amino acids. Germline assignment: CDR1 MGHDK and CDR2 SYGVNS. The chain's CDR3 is CASSESDRTYEQYF. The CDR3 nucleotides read TGTGCCAGCAGTGAATCGGACAGAACCTACGAGCAGTACTTC.

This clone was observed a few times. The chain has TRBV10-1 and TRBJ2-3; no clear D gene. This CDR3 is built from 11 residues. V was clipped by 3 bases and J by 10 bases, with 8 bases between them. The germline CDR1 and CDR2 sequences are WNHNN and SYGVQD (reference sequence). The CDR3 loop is CASSDGRAQYF. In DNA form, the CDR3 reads TGCGCCAGCAGTGATGGCCGGGCGCAGTATTTT.

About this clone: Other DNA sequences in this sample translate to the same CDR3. Written as DNA, the CDR3 is TGTGCCAGCAGCGCCTTCTGGAACACTGAAGCTTTCTTT. It translates to CASSAFWNTEAFF. The gene calls are TRBV9 and TRBJ1-1; D remains ambiguous. V was cut by 3 bases and J by 1 base, with 7 bases left in between. The germline V gene encodes CDR1 SGDLS and CDR2 YYNGEE. CDR3 length equals 13 residues.

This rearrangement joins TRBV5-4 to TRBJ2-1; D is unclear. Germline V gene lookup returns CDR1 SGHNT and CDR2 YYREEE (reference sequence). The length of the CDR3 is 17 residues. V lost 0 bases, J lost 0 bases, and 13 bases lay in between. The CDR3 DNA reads TGTGCCAGCAGCTTGGCCGAGTTTTGGAGCTCCTACAATGAGCAGTTCTTC. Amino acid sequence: CASSLAEFWSSYNEQFF.

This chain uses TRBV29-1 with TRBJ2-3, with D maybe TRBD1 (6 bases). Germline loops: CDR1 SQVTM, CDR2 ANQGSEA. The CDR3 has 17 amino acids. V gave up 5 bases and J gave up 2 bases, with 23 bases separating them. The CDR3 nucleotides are TGCAGCGTTCCCTCCCACAGGGATGGTGAGGACACAGATACGCAGTATTTT. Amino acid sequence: CSVPSHRDGEDTDTQYF.

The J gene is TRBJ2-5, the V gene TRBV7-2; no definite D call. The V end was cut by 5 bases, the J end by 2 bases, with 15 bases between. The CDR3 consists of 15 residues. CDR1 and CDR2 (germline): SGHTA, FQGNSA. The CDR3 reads CASSPMSIPQETQYF. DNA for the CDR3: TGTGCCAGCAGCCCAATGTCTATACCTCAAGAGACCCAGTACTTC. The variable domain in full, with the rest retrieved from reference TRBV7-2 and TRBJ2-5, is GAGVSQSPSNKVTEKGKDVELRCDPISGHTALYWYRQSLGQGLEFLIYFQGNSAPDKSGLPSDRFSAERTGGSVSTLTIQRTQQEDSAVYLCASSPMSIPQETQYFGPGTRLLVL.

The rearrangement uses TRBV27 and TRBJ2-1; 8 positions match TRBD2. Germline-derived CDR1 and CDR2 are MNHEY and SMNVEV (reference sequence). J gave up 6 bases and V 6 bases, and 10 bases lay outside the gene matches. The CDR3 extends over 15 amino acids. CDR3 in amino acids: CASSRGTRLINEQFF. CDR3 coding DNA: TGTGCCAGCAGCCGCGGGACTAGATTGATCAATGAGCAGTTCTTC.

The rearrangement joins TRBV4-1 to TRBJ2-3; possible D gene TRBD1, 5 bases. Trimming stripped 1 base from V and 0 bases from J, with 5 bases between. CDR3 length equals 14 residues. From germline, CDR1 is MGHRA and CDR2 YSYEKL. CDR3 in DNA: TGCGCCAGCAGCCAAGCAGGGAGCACAGATACGCAGTATTTT. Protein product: CASSQAGSTDTQYF.

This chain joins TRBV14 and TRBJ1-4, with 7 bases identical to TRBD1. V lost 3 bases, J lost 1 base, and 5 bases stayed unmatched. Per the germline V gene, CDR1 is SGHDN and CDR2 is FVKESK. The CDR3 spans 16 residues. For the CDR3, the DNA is TGTGCCAGCAGCCAGACAGGGCTTGAAACTAATGAAAAACTGTTTTTT. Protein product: CASSQTGLETNEKLFF.

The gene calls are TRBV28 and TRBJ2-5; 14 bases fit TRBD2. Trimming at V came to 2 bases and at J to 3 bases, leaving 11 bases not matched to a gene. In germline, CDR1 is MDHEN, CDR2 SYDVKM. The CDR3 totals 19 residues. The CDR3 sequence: CASSLLRLAGGQKEETQYF. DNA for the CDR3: TGTGCCAGCAGTTTACTGAGACTAGCGGGAGGGCAAAAAGAAGAGACCCAGTACTTC.

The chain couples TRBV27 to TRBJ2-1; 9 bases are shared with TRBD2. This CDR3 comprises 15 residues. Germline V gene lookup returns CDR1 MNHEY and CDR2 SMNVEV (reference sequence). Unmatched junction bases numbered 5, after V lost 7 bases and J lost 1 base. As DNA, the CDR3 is TGTGCCAGCAACTTAGCGGGAGAGTCCTACAATGAGCAGTTCTTC. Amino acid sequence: CASNLAGESYNEQFF.

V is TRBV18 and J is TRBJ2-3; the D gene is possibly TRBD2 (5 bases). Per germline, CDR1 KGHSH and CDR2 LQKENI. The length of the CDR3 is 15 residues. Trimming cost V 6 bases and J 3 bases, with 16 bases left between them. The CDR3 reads CASSDGLGFTDTQYF. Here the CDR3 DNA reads TGTGCCAGCTCGGACGGACTCGGTTTTACAGATACGCAGTATTTT.

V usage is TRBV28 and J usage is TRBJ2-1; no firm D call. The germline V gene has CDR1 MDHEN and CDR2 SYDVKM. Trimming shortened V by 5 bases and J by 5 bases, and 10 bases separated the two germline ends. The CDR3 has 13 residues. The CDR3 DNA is TGTGCCAGCAGTCCTCTCCTAAACAATGAGCAGTTCTTC. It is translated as CASSPLLNNEQFF.

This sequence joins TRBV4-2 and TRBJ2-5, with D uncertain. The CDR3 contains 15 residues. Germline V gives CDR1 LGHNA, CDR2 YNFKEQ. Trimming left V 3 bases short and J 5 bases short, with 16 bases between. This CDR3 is CASSQDPTTFETQYF. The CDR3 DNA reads TGTGCCAGCAGCCAGGATCCCACTACGTTCGAGACCCAGTACTTC.